The 5 T cell receptor beta chains reported below all come from one sample, sequenced in a study of blood T cell repertoires in COVID-19 (dated by TCRdb to about 2020). The receptor library was made with the immunoSEQ multiplex PCR assay. Drawn from immuneACCESS, this table holds only the in-frame rearrangements with V and J called that TCRdb kept. Clones are partly lost; checked studies trace under half to an unresolved V gene and leave the rest unexplained. This sample comprises about 160,000 clones, around four fifths of them detected only once. The ten largest clones capture about an eighth of the sample. Sequenced: peripheral blood. The receptors here all came from a man between 65 and 79 years old who had recovered from COVID-19.

Concerning this clone: Other nucleotide sequences in the sample specify the same CDR3. The rearrangement links TRBV18 to TRBJ1-5; 7 bases are shared with TRBD1. V dropped 3 bases and J dropped 2; count of bases not matched to a gene: 1. The CDR3 totals 14 residues. Per the germline V gene, CDR1 is KGHSH and CDR2 is LQKENI. Written as DNA, the CDR3 is TGTGCCAGCTCACCCGGGACAGGCAATCAGCCCCAGCATTTT. Residues: CASSPGTGNQPQHF.

This chain links TRBV18 with TRBJ2-2; 10 bases match TRBD1. V was clipped by 3 bases and J by 4 bases; unmatched bases: 8. This CDR3 is 17 amino acids long. In germline, CDR1 is KGHSH, CDR2 LQKENI. The CDR3 region has the DNA TGTGCCAGCTCACCTCCGGGACAGGGGATCCGCACCGGGGAGCTGTTTTTT. It translates to CASSPPGQGIRTGELFF. The complete variable domain, with remaining parts taken from reference TRBV18 and TRBJ2-2, reads NAGVMQNPRHLVRRRGQEARLRCSPMKGHSHVYWYRQLPEEGLKFMVYLQKENIIDESGMPKERFSAEFPKEGPSILRIQQVVRGDSAAYFCASSPPGQGIRTGELFFGEGSRLTVL.

The chain links TRBV2 to TRBJ2-4; 7 nucleotides align to TRBD1. V gave up 1 base and J gave up 5 bases; unmatched junction bases: 2. The CDR3 runs to 14 residues. Germline values: CDR1 SNHLY, CDR2 FYNNEI. The CDR3 here is CASSEVGTENIQYF. Written as DNA, the CDR3 is TGTGCCAGCAGTGAAGTGGGGACAGAAAACATTCAGTACTTC.

In this sample, this clone turned up once. The chain has TRBV27 and TRBJ1-4, with no clear D. The CDR3 contains 12 residues. Germline CDR1 and CDR2: MNHEY and SMNVEV (reference sequence). The V gene lost 8 bases and the J gene lost 10 bases, with 14 bases spanning the gap. CDR3 loop: CASVSGFGKLFF. CDR3 DNA: TGTGCCAGCGTTTCGGGATTCGGAAAACTGTTTTTT.

The chain links TRBV28 to TRBJ1-3; no reliable D call. The CDR3 spans 14 residues. Trimming pared 6 bases from V and 0 bases from J, leaving 9 bases between. Germline V lookup: CDR1 MDHEN, CDR2 SYDVKM. The CDR3 DNA reads as TGTGCCAGCAGGAGATCCAACTCTGGAAACACCATATATTTT. Translated: CASRRSNSGNTIYF.